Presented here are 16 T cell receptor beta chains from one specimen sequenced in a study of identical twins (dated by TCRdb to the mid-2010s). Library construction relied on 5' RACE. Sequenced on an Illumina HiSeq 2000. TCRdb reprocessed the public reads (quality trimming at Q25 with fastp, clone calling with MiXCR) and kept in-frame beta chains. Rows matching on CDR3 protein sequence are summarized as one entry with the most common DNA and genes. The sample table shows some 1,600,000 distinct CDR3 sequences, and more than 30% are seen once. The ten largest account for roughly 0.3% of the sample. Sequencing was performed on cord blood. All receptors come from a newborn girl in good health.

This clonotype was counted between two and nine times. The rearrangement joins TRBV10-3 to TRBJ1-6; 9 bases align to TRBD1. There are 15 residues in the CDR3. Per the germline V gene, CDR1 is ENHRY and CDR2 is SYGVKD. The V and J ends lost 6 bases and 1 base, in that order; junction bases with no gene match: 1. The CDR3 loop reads CAISGQGSYNSPLHF. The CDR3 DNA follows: TGTGCCATCAGCGGACAGGGGTCCTATAATTCACCCCTCCACTTT.

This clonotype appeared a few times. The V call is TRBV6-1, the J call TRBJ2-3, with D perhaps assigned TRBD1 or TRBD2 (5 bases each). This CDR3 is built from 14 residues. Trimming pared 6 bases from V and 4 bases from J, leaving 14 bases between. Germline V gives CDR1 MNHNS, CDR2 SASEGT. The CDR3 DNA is TGTGCCAGCAGCCCGGAGAGGGGCCCAGATACGCAGTATTTT. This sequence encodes CASSPERGPDTQYF.

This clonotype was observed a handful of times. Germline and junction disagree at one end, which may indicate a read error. The CDR3 coding sequence is TGTGCCGCCAGTGGGGGACAGACCCAAGAGACCCAGTACTTC. It is translated as CAASGGQTQETQYF. The V gene is TRBV24-1, the J gene TRBJ2-5; 7 nucleotides line up with TRBD1. There are 14 residues in the CDR3. Per the germline V gene, CDR1 is KGHDR and CDR2 is SFDVKD.

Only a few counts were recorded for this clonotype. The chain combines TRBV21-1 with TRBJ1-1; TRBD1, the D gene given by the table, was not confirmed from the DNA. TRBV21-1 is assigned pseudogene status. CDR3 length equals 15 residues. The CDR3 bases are TGTGCCAGCAGGGGGACAGATGGCATGAACACTGAAGCTTTCTTT. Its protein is CASRGTDGMNTEAFF.

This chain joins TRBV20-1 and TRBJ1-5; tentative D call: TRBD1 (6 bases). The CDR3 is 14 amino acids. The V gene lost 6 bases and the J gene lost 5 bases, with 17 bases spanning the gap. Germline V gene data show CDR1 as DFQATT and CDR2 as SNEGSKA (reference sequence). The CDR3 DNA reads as TGCAGTGCCCGAGTGTGGGGGGGCGATCAGCCCCAGCATTTT. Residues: CSARVWGGDQPQHF.

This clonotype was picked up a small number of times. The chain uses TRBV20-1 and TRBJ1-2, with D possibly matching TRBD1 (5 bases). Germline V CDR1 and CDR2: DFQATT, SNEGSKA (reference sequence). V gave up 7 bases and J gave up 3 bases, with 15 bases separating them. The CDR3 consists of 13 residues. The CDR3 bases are TGCAGTGGCAAACTACAGGTCTACTATGGCTACACCTTC. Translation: CSGKLQVYYGYTF.

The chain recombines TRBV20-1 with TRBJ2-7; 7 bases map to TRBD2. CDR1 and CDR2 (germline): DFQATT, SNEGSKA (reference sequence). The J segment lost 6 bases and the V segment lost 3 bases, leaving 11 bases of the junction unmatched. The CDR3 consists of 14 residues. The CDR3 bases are TGCAGTGCTAGCAGGACTAGTTCGTCGTCCGAGCAGTACTTC. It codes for CSASRTSSSSEQYF.

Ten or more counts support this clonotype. DNA of the CDR3: TGTGCCAGCAGTTTATCCAGCAGGAATGAGCAGTTCTTC. Its translation: CASSLSSRNEQFF. The rearrangement uses TRBV27 and TRBJ2-1; D not resolved. The V end was cut by 0 bases, the J end by 7 bases, with 7 bases between. In germline, CDR1 is MNHEY, CDR2 SMNVEV (reference sequence). This CDR3 region has 13 residues.

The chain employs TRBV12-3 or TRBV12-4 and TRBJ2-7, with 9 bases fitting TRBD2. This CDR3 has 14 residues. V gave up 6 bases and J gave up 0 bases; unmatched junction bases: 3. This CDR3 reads CASRRGLASYEQYF. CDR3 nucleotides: TGTGCCAGCAGGCGGGGACTAGCCTCCTACGAGCAGTACTTC.

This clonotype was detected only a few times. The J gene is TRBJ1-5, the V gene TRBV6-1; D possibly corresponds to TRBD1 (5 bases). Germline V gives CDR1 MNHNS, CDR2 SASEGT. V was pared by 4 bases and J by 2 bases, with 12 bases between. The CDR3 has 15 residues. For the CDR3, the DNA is TGTGCCAGCAGTGGGGCAGGGAATCGCAATCAGCCCCAGCATTTT. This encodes CASSGAGNRNQPQHF.

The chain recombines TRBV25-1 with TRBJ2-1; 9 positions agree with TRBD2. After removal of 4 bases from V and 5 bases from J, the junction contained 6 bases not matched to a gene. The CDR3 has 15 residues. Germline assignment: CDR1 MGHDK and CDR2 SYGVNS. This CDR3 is CASSVWREGNNEQFF. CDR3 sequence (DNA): TGTGCCAGCAGTGTCTGGCGGGAGGGTAACAATGAGCAGTTCTTC.

CDR3 DNA: TGTGCCAGCAGGGATAGCGGGCCCAACTCCTACAATGAGCAGTTCTTC. It is translated as CASRDSGPNSYNEQFF. The V and J genes are TRBV28 and TRBJ2-1, with 7 bases that match TRBD2. Germline CDR1 reads MDHEN; CDR2 reads SYDVKM. The CDR3 runs 16 residues. Unmatched junction bases numbered 8, after V lost 6 bases and J lost 0 bases.

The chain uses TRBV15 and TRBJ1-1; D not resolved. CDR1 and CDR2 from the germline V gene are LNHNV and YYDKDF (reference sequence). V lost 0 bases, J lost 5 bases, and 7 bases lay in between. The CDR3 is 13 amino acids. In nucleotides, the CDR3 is TGTGCCACCAGCAGAGAGGCCCAAACTGAAGCTTTCTTT. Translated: CATSREAQTEAFF.

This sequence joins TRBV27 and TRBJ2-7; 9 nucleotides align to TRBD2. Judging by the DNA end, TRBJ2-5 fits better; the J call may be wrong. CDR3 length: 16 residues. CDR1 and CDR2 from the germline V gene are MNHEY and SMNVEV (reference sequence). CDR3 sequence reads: CASSPRLAGNLETQYF. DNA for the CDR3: TGTGCCAGCAGCCCGCGGCTAGCGGGGAATTTGGAGACCCAGTACTTC.

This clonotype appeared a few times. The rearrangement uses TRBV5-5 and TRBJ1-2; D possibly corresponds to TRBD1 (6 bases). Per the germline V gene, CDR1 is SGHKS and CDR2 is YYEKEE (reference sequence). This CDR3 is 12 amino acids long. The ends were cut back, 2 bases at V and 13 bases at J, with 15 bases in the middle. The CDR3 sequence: CASSLNRVLFTF. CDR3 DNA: TGTGCCAGCAGCTTAAACAGGGTATTGTTCACCTTC.

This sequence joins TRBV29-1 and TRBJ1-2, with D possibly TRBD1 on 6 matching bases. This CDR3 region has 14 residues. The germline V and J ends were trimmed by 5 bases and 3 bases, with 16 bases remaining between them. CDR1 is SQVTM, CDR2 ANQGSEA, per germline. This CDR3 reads CSVPSTGPDYGYTF. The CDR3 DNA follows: TGCAGCGTTCCATCGACAGGTCCAGACTATGGCTACACCTTC.